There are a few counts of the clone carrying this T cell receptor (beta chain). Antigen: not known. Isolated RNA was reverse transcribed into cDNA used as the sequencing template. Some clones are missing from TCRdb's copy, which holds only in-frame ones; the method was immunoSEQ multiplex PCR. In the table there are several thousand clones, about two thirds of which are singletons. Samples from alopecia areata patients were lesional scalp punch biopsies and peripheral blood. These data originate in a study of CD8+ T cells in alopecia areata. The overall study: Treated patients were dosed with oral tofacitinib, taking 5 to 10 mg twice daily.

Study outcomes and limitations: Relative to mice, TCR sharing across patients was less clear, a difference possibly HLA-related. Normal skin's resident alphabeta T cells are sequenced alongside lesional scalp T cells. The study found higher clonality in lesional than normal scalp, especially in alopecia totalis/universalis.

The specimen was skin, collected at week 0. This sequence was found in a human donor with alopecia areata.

CDR3 DNA: TGTGCCAGCAGTGATTGGGGACGCAACAATGAGCAGTTCTTC. Protein: CASSDWGRNNEQFF. J is TRBJ2-1 and V is TRBV6-1; D tentatively reads TRBD1 or TRBD2 (5 bases each). Per germline, CDR1 MNHNS and CDR2 SASEGT. The CDR3 is made up of 14 amino acids. The ends were cut back, 3 bases at V and 5 bases at J, with 11 bases in the middle.